This entry is about one T cell receptor beta chain. Which antigen it targets is not known. Base qualities are not recorded, but no much larger clone differs from it by a single base. TCRbeta CDR3 regions were amplified from genomic DNA by means of the immunoSEQ Assay, a bias-controlled multiplex PCR. The paper's data handling went like this. Within the assay, amplification of reference gene primers was used to estimate how many nucleated cells each sample contained. Sequence reads were collapsed and filtered to measure the absolute abundance of every unique TCRbeta CDR3 rearrangement. For each sample, productive Simpson clonality was calculated by taking the square root of Simpson's diversity index across productive rearrangements. Entries here come from immuneACCESS through TCRdb and include only in-frame sequences with V and J called. Some clones fail to appear in such tables; in the studies checked, an unresolved V gene covers under half of the shortfall, and the cause of the remainder is unknown. The V and J calls and clone size come from that table; D and trimming were worked out from the DNA. The sample contains 210,000 or so clones, nearly 90% of them found a single time. The ten largest clones add up to roughly 5.6% of the sample.

From a lookup of the germline V gene, CDR1 and CDR2 are MGHRA and YSYEKL. The CDR3 holds 13 amino acids from the cysteine to the phenylalanine. Only the CDR3 part of the read is kept: 39 bases, read in frame from the first base. V sheds 0 bases and J sheds 12 bases, leaving 12 bases between their ends. These data are taken from a study of blood T cell repertoires in COVID-19 (dated by TCRdb to 2018 to 2021). In terms of the full investigation: Samples covering the acute and convalescent phases of COVID-19 were provided by collaborators in the United States, Italy and Spain. The repertoires were released in a freely available public database meant as a resource for research on the immune response to SARS-CoV-2. The material from the prospective study consisted of cDNA or gDNA derived from T cells, B-cell-depleted T cells, or PBMCs. Samples came from the ongoing ImmuneRACE study (first 160 participants) plus 1,254 subjects from 6 global collaborators. The sample metadata nearly always contained a de-identified subject ID, COVID-19 status, age in years and sex. HLA class I and class II types, where available, came from metadata supplied by the sample provider rather than from assay-based typing. The dataset comprised deeply sampled blood TCRbeta repertoires from subjects exposed to, actively infected with, or recovered from COVID-19. Overall study results and their limits: The amount of clinical and demographic metadata varied by source and participant and was provided uncurated.

Another Seattle source contributed samples from volunteer blood donors who had recovered from COVID-19. Whole blood was collected in K2EDTA tubes by collaborating institutions according to the institutions' own protocols. For TCRbeta analysis, collaborators shipped samples in one of three forms: frozen whole blood, isolated PBMCs, or DNA extracted from either of those sample types. The receptor chain draws on TRBV4-1 and TRBJ2-1; confidence is insufficient to name the D gene. The sequencing sample was made of peripheral blood. The source is a woman aged 40 to 50 who had recovered from COVID-19. Here the CDR3 is given as CASSQDISLRQFF. The DNA is TGCGCCAGCAGCCAAGATATCTCCCTGCGGCAGTTCTTC.